These 28 T cell receptor beta chains share one sample of origin, sequenced in a study of T cell responses to AZD1222 COVID-19 vaccine (TCRdb year 2021). Read against the paper, the sample's time point label means: about 28 days (+/-7) after the second vaccine dose. Libraries were made using the immunoSEQ multiplex PCR assay. This is the immuneACCESS table as TCRdb keeps it, with only in-frame sequences that have V and J called. A part of the clones is gone; compared with another copy, unresolved V genes explain less than half, and the rest is unexplained. Across this sample there are around 190,000 clones, with 70% to 90% seen only once. The ten largest account for around 10% of the sample. Here the sequenced sample was peripheral blood, taken 28 days after the second AZD1222 dose. These receptors were obtained from an adult who received the AZD1222 COVID-19 vaccine.

The chain combines TRBV9 with TRBJ1-2, with unresolved D. The CDR3 sequence is 14 residues long. Per germline, CDR1 SGDLS and CDR2 YYNGEE. V lost 0 bases and J 2 bases, leaving 8 bases between the germline ends. The CDR3 loop reads CASSVGSANYGYTF. In nucleotides, the CDR3 is TGTGCCAGCAGCGTAGGCAGCGCCAACTATGGCTACACCTTC. The variable domain in full, with the rest retrieved from reference TRBV9 and TRBJ1-2, is DSGVTQTPKHLITATGQRVTLRCSPRSGDLSVYWYQQSLDQGLQFLIQYYNGEERAKGNILERFSAQQFPDLHSELNLSSLELGDSALYFCASSVGSANYGYTFGSGTRLTVV.

V usage is TRBV5-6 and J usage is TRBJ1-6; no clear D. The germline V gene has CDR1 SGHDT and CDR2 YYEEEE. Trimming stripped 0 bases from V and 9 bases from J, with 7 bases between. This CDR3 is 13 amino acids long. This chain's CDR3 is CASSLDKVSPLHF. DNA for the CDR3: TGTGCCAGCAGCTTGGATAAGGTTTCACCCCTCCACTTT. Drawing the rest from reference TRBV5-6 and TRBJ1-6, the complete variable domain is DAGVTQSPTHLIKTRGQQVTLRCSPKSGHDTVSWYQQALGQGPQFIFQYYEEEERQRGNFPDRFSGHQFPNYSSELNVNALLLGDSALYLCASSLDKVSPLHFGNGTRLTVT.

The chain carries TRBV18 and TRBJ1-5; D remains unclear. The CDR3 has 14 amino acids. Germline V gives CDR1 KGHSH, CDR2 LQKENI. With 3 bases removed from V and 6 bases from J, the gap between germline ends came to 12 bases. CDR3 protein: CASSPLDGSQPQHF. CDR3 sequence (DNA): TGTGCCAGCTCACCCCTGGACGGTTCTCAGCCCCAGCATTTT.

This clone was picked up a small number of times. The rearrangement links TRBV10-2 to TRBJ2-3; 12 bases fit TRBD2. Germline assignment: CDR1 WSHSY and CDR2 SAAADI. This CDR3 contains 16 residues. Trimming cost V 6 bases and J 1 base; bases outside gene matches: 5. The CDR3 reads CASRETSGGRTDTQYF. CDR3 sequence (DNA): TGCGCCAGCAGGGAGACTAGCGGGGGTCGCACAGATACGCAGTATTTT.

CDR3 sequence: CASSLGQGGGYTF. The CDR3 DNA follows: TGTGCCAGCAGCTTAGGACAGGGGGGCGGCTACACCTTC. This chain connects TRBV11-2 to TRBJ1-2; 9 bases fit TRBD1. Germline V lookup: CDR1 SGHAT, CDR2 FQNNGV. With 1 base clipped from V and 8 bases from J, the junction kept 2 bases outside the gene matches. This CDR3 is 13 amino acids long.

This clone was seen only a few times. The chain joins TRBV19 to TRBJ1-2; D gene ambiguous. This CDR3 spans 14 amino acids. V was trimmed by 7 bases and J by 0 bases, leaving 12 bases between them. The V gene's germline CDR1 is LNHDA and CDR2 SQIVND (reference sequence). The CDR3 nucleotides are TGTGCCAGTACCCCGGCCCCAGCTAACTATGGCTACACCTTC. Translating gives CASTPAPANYGYTF.

The chain couples TRBV19 to TRBJ2-7, with D maybe TRBD1 (6 bases). The CDR3 is 12 amino acids. V was shortened by 4 bases and J by 6 bases, with 10 bases between the two germline ends. Germline CDR1 and CDR2: LNHDA and SQIVND (reference sequence). Here the CDR3 reads CASSNRVSEQYF. The CDR3 coding sequence is TGTGCCAGTAGTAACAGGGTTTCCGAGCAGTACTTC.

This rearrangement joins TRBV7-8 to TRBJ1-2; D unclear. Trimming stripped 1 base from V and 4 bases from J, with 13 bases between. The CDR3 spans 15 residues. CDR1 is SGHVS, CDR2 FQNEAQ, per germline. In DNA, the CDR3 is TGTGCCAGCAGCTTAGGGGCAGGATCGGTCTATGGCTACACCTTC. This translates into CASSLGAGSVYGYTF.

The gene calls are TRBV28 and TRBJ1-1; D gene unclear. CDR1 and CDR2 from the germline V gene are MDHEN and SYDVKM. The V end lost 6 bases, the J end lost 6 bases, and 14 bases lay between the germline ends. The CDR3 extends over 13 amino acids. The CDR3 is CASSPGREPEAFF. For the CDR3, the DNA is TGTGCCAGCAGCCCCGGGAGGGAACCTGAAGCTTTCTTT. The whole variable domain, filled in from reference TRBV28 and TRBJ1-1, reads DVKVTQSSRYLVKRTGEKVFLECVQDMDHENMFWYRQDPGLGLRLIYFSYDVKMKEKGDIPEGYSVSREKKERFSLILESASTNQTSMYLCASSPGREPEAFFGQGTRLTVV.

This sequence joins TRBV19 and TRBJ1-6; maybe TRBD1 (5 bases). V was trimmed by 6 bases and J by 0 bases, leaving 15 bases between them. This CDR3 contains 17 residues. The V gene's germline CDR1 is LNHDA and CDR2 SQIVND (reference sequence). The chain's CDR3 is CASSQQETSSYNSPLHF. CDR3 DNA: TGTGCCAGTAGCCAACAGGAGACGAGCTCCTATAATTCACCCCTCCACTTT.

V is TRBV6-1 and J is TRBJ2-2, with 7 bases fitting TRBD1. Trimming took 2 bases from V and 4 from J; bases not matched to a gene: 7. This CDR3 is built from 16 residues. The germline V gene has CDR1 MNHNS and CDR2 SASEGT. The CDR3 DNA is TGTGCCAGCAGTGAAAGGGGGCCGGACTTCACCGGGGAGCTGTTTTTT. This translates into CASSERGPDFTGELFF.

The rearrangement joins TRBV6-4 to TRBJ2-1; D is possibly TRBD2 (6 bases). Trimming cost V 6 bases and J 5 bases, with 17 bases left between them. This CDR3 is built from 15 residues. Germline V gene lookup returns CDR1 MRHNA and CDR2 SNTAGT. The CDR3 sequence: CASSDLSGGNNEQFF. As DNA, the CDR3 is TGTGCCAGCAGCGACCTTTCTGGGGGGAACAATGAGCAGTTCTTC.

The gene calls are TRBV12-3 or TRBV12-4 and TRBJ2-3; D gene unclear. This CDR3 is 11 amino acids long. V shed 4 bases and J shed 5 bases, with 4 bases lying between them. The chain's CDR3 is CASSSLDTQYF. The CDR3 nucleotides read TGTGCCAGCAGTTCTTTAGATACGCAGTATTTT.

This chain uses TRBV19 with TRBJ2-1; D is perhaps TRBD1 or TRBD2 (7 bases each). This CDR3 has 16 amino acids. The germline V gene has CDR1 LNHDA and CDR2 SQIVND (reference sequence). V was cut by 3 bases and J by 9 bases, with 21 bases left in between. The CDR3 DNA follows: TGTGCCAGTAGTATTGTAAGACTTCCAGGGGGGGGTGAGCAGTTCTTC. Residues: CASSIVRLPGGGEQFF. The complete variable domain, with remaining parts taken from reference TRBV19 and TRBJ2-1, reads DGGITQSPKYLFRKEGQNVTLSCEQNLNHDAMYWYRQDPGQGLRLIYYSQIVNDFQKGDIAEGYSVSREKKESFPLTVTSAQKNPTAFYLCASSIVRLPGGGEQFFGPGTRLTVL.

The chain uses TRBV6-2 or TRBV6-3 and TRBJ2-2; D is undetermined. This CDR3 spans 18 amino acids. Per germline, CDR1 MNHEY and CDR2 SVGEGT. Trimming removed 5 bases at V and 8 bases at J, with 27 bases between. The chain's CDR3 is CASSQQKAFGSTLGELFF. CDR3 in DNA: TGTGCCAGCAGTCAGCAGAAGGCGTTTGGAAGCACCTTGGGGGAGCTGTTTTTT.

The chain couples TRBV12-3 or TRBV12-4 to TRBJ2-7; D perhaps matches TRBD1 (6 bases). V gave up 6 bases and J gave up 2 bases, with 11 bases separating them. CDR3 length: 13 amino acids. The CDR3 sequence: CASRHNRAYEQYF. CDR3 in DNA: TGTGCCAGCAGACATAACAGGGCCTACGAGCAGTACTTC.

This clone occurred a few times. The genes are TRBV11-3 and TRBJ1-4; a possible D gene is TRBD1 (5 bases). Germline CDR1 and CDR2: SGHNT and YENEEA. CDR3 length equals 16 residues. V shed 0 bases and J shed 0 bases, with 8 bases lying between them. The CDR3 DNA is TGTGCCAGCAGCTTAGATGGGGGACCAACTAATGAAAAACTGTTTTTT. The encoded protein is CASSLDGGPTNEKLFF.

The CDR3 is CASSPDTGSRSYNSPLHF. DNA for the CDR3: TGTGCCAGCAGCCCAGATACAGGGAGCAGGTCCTATAATTCACCCCTCCACTTT. The V and J genes are TRBV9 and TRBJ1-6, with D maybe TRBD1 (6 bases). Trimming took 4 bases from V and 1 from J, leaving 18 bases between them. Per the germline V gene, CDR1 is SGDLS and CDR2 is YYNGEE. CDR3 size: 18 residues.

This clone has just one count. The V gene is TRBV21-1, the J gene TRBJ1-5. TRBV21-1 is a documented pseudogene. The CDR3 runs to 12 residues. CDR3 nucleotides: TGTGACGGGGAGGTTTCCCATCAGCCCCAGCATTTT. This sequence encodes CDGEVSHQPQHF.

The chain carries TRBV6-5 and TRBJ2-2, with unresolved D. There are 14 residues in the CDR3. The V and J ends lost 5 bases and 3 bases respectively, with 10 bases between them. CDR1 is MNHEY and CDR2 is SVGAGI in the germline V gene. CDR3: CASSRLKDTGELFF. The CDR3 DNA is TGTGCCAGCAGTCGCCTGAAGGACACCGGGGAGCTGTTTTTT.

The rearrangement joins TRBV19 to TRBJ1-3; D possibly corresponds to TRBD1 (5 bases). V lost 7 bases and J 0 bases, leaving 16 bases between the germline ends. The germline CDR1 and CDR2 sequences are LNHDA and SQIVND (reference sequence). The CDR3 is 16 amino acids. The CDR3 sequence: CASTFSLGVSGNTIYF. The CDR3 bases are TGTGCCAGTACTTTCTCCCTGGGGGTCTCTGGAAACACCATATATTTT.

The V and J genes are TRBV4-2 and TRBJ2-5, with 9 bases lining up with TRBD1. Trimming removed 0 bases from V and 4 bases from J; junction bases left unmatched: 3. In germline, CDR1 is LGHNA, CDR2 YNFKEQ. The CDR3 runs to 15 residues. The CDR3 sequence is CASSQETGGRETQYF. In DNA form, the CDR3 reads TGTGCCAGCAGCCAAGAAACAGGGGGCCGAGAGACCCAGTACTTC.

The CDR3 spells CASSTAGTGANVLTF. The DNA of the CDR3 is TGTGCCAGTAGTACCGCCGGGACAGGGGCCAACGTCCTGACTTTC. V usage is TRBV19 and J usage is TRBJ2-6, with D tentatively TRBD1 (6 bases). Germline V lookup: CDR1 LNHDA, CDR2 SQIVND (reference sequence). This CDR3 has 15 amino acids. Trimming removed 4 bases from V and 4 bases from J, with 11 bases in between. The complete variable domain, with remaining parts taken from reference TRBV19 and TRBJ2-6, reads DGGITQSPKYLFRKEGQNVTLSCEQNLNHDAMYWYRQDPGQGLRLIYYSQIVNDFQKGDIAEGYSVSREKKESFPLTVTSAQKNPTAFYLCASSTAGTGANVLTFGAGSRLTVL.

The gene calls are TRBV5-1 and TRBJ1-5; D remains ambiguous. V lost 1 base and J 3 bases, leaving 5 bases between the germline ends. This CDR3 is built from 13 residues. CDR1 is SGHRS and CDR2 is YFSETQ in the germline V gene. The CDR3 region has the DNA TGCGCCAGCAGCTTGTCTGACAATCAGCCCCAGCATTTT. It translates to CASSLSDNQPQHF.

The V call is TRBV2, the J call TRBJ1-4; D is unresolved. The CDR3 covers 15 residues. V was trimmed by 3 bases and J by 2 bases, leaving 10 bases between them. The germline V gene encodes CDR1 SNHLY and CDR2 FYNNEI. CDR3 nucleotide sequence: TGTGCCAGCAGTGACTTGGGCGCGACTAATGAAAAACTGTTTTTT. It encodes CASSDLGATNEKLFF.

The chain joins TRBV9 to TRBJ1-3; no reliable D call. The CDR3 is 15 amino acids. Germline CDR1 SGDLS, CDR2 YYNGEE. Trimming stripped 5 bases from V and 7 bases from J, with 19 bases between. The CDR3 spells CASSPRDRSRNTIYF. For the CDR3, the DNA is TGTGCCAGCAGTCCTCGGGATCGCTCCCGGAACACCATATATTTT.

This clone has a handful of counts. The rearrangement uses TRBV28 and TRBJ1-6; D unclear. The CDR3 runs 13 residues. Germline loops: CDR1 MDHEN, CDR2 SYDVKM. V was pared by 5 bases and J by 4 bases, with 6 bases between. The CDR3 sequence is CASSTAYNSPLHF. DNA of the CDR3: TGTGCCAGCAGTACGGCTTATAATTCACCCCTCCACTTT.

The CDR3 bases are TGTGCCTGGAGTGTTTCTACTCAGGGCGTTTATCAGCCCCAGCATTTT. It specifies CAWSVSTQGVYQPQHF. The rearrangement uses TRBV30 and TRBJ1-5; the D gene is possibly TRBD1 (5 bases). Trimming removed 0 bases from V and 5 bases from J, with 17 bases in between. Germline V CDR1 and CDR2: GTSNPN, SVGIG (reference sequence). CDR3 length: 16 residues.